This TCR beta chain comes out of a study of tumor-infiltrating lymphocytes in glioblastoma multiforme. Points from the study as a whole: T cells were not sorted into functional subsets.

Looked up from germline, CDR1 is SGHAT and CDR2 is FQNNGV. Trimming shortened V by 0 bases and J by 5 bases, and 11 bases separated the two germline ends. The CDR3 contains 14 residues. Three nested ARM-PCR rounds with V-beta and C-beta primers built TCRB libraries. Input was 0.5 ug total RNA, reverse-transcribed with a C-beta primer. No unique molecular identifiers were described for these TCRB libraries. TCRdb passed the multiplex PCR reads through MiXCR, listing each CDR3 protein once. The sample includes approximately 20,000 distinct CDR3 sequences, approximately 70% seen only once; the top ten take approximately 20%. As regards this clonotype: What it binds is not known.

The chain combines TRBV11-2 with TRBJ2-7; D possibly matches TRBD1 or TRBD2 (5 bases each). This TCR came from a male donor with glioblastoma. Sequencing input: peripheral blood. The CDR3 spells CASSLDRGDHEQYF. The CDR3 nucleotides read TGTGCCAGCAGCTTAGATAGGGGAGACCACGAGCAGTACTTC.